A selection of T cell receptor beta chains follows, all from one sample in a study of blood T cell repertoires in COVID-19. TCRdb's copy holds only in-frame clones and misses some; the assay was immunoSEQ multiplex PCR. Among around 130,000 clones, over 75% were seen once, and the ten largest hold 2.5% to 3%. The sequenced sample consisted of peripheral blood. Receptors originate from a man aged 50 to 60 with acute or convalescent COVID-19. Each CDR3 is given with its conserved first and last residue. The D gene is left open where the match is weak. Not all rows give a size; the values are once, few, many and, for expanded clones, a class.

once | TRBJ2-3 | - | TRBV27 | CASSLMGGREMTDTQYF | TGTGCCAGCAGCCTTATGGGGGGGCGGGAGATGACAGATACGCAGTATTTT
- | TRBJ2-6 | - | TRBV19 | CASARDISGANVLTF | TGTGCCAGTGCCCGGGACATCTCTGGGGCCAACGTCCTGACTTTC
- | TRBJ2-2 | - | TRBV12-3/TRBV12-4 | CASSSGWELFF | TGTGCCAGCAGTTCCGGGTGGGAGCTGTTTTTT
- | TRBJ1-5 | TRBD1 | TRBV7-3 | CASSLRGRDRVCNQPQHF | TGTGCCAGCAGCTTACGGGGCCGGGACAGGGTCTGCAATCAGCCCCAGCATTTT
few | TRBJ1-2 | TRBD1 | TRBV2 | CASSEAGQFHGYTF | TGTGCCAGCAGTGAGGCGGGACAGTTCCATGGCTACACCTTC
- | TRBJ2-1 | - | TRBV5-4 | CASSRVLGSSNEQFF | TGTGCCAGCAGCCGGGTCTTAGGTAGTTCCAATGAGCAGTTCTTC
once | TRBJ2-7 | TRBD1 | TRBV24-1 | CATSDLRQGAYEQYF | TGTGCCACCAGTGATTTGCGGCAGGGGGCCTACGAGCAGTACTTC
- | TRBJ1-5 | - | TRBV28 | CASRSDSNQPQHF | TGTGCCAGCAGGTCAGATAGCAATCAGCCCCAGCATTTT
- | TRBJ2-7 | - | TRBV6-5 | CASCRDNRYEQYF | TGTGCCAGCTGCCGGGACAATCGTTACGAGCAGTACTTC
- | TRBJ1-3 | - | TRBV19 | CATRRASGNTIYF | TGTGCCACCCGGAGGGCCTCTGGAAACACCATATATTTT
- | TRBJ2-5 | TRBD1 | TRBV13 | CASSQSGQGLETQYF | TGTGCCAGCAGCCAGTCGGGACAGGGGCTAGAGACCCAGTACTTC
- | TRBJ2-7 | TRBD1 | TRBV11-3 | CASSLGQGAYEQYF | TGTGCCAGCAGCTTGGGACAGGGAGCCTACGAGCAGTACTTC
once | TRBJ1-6 | - | TRBV5-8 | CACGRNTNSPLHF | TGTGCCTGCGGGCGCAACACCAATTCACCCCTCCACTTT
- | TRBJ2-1 | TRBD2 | TRBV19 | CASTALAGGWNEQFF | TGTGCCAGTACCGCACTAGCGGGAGGGTGGAATGAGCAGTTCTTC
few | TRBJ2-2 | TRBD1 | TRBV30 | CAWSVGDRESGELFF | TGTGCCTGGAGTGTGGGAGACAGGGAGTCCGGGGAGCTGTTTTTT
- | TRBJ2-7 | TRBD2 | TRBV11-3 | CASSPGLAGATYEQYF | TGTGCCAGCAGCCCGGGACTAGCGGGAGCCACATACGAGCAGTACTTC
- | TRBJ2-1 | - | TRBV6-6 | CASRRPSVNEQFF | TGTGCCAGCAGACGTCCGAGCGTCAATGAGCAGTTCTTC
- | TRBJ2-7 | TRBD1 | TRBV2 | CASTPRGQGTSYEQYF | TGTGCCAGCACCCCAAGGGGACAGGGGACCTCCTACGAGCAGTACTTC
- | TRBJ2-7 | - | TRBV18 | CASSKQDGGTREQYF | TGTGCCAGCTCCAAACAGGACGGCGGGACCCGCGAGCAGTACTTC
- | TRBJ2-1 | - | TRBV11-3 | CASSLDLNEQFF | TGTGCCAGCAGCTTAGACCTCAATGAGCAGTTCTTC
- | TRBJ2-7 | TRBD2 | TRBV7-9 | CASSLSGTPYEQYF | TGTGCCAGCAGTTTAAGCGGGACCCCCTACGAGCAGTACTTC
- | TRBJ2-7 | TRBD1 | TRBV19 | CASIGSNRQGSLYEQYF | TGTGCCAGTATCGGGTCAAACAGACAGGGATCTTTGTACGAGCAGTACTTC
- | TRBJ2-5 | - | TRBV25-1 | CASSEGGGSRETQYF | TGTGCCAGCAGTGAAGGGGGCGGGAGTCGGGAGACCCAGTACTTC
few | TRBJ2-2 | - | TRBV18 | CASSPPRGSWTTGELFF | TGTGCCAGCTCACCGCCCCGAGGGTCGTGGACCACCGGGGAGCTGTTTTTT
- | TRBJ2-1 | - | TRBV5-6 | CASSLGTVGPYGEQFF | TGTGCCAGCAGCCTCGGAACCGTTGGGCCCTACGGTGAGCAGTTCTTC
- | TRBJ1-1 | - | TRBV30 | CAWSSRGGNTEAFF | TGTGCCTGGAGCTCCCGGGGGGGGAACACTGAAGCTTTCTTT
once | TRBJ1-4 | - | TRBV2 | CASSERRIGEKLFF | TGTGCCAGCAGTGAGAGGCGTATCGGTGAAAAACTGTTTTTT
- | TRBJ1-2 | TRBD1 | TRBV7-8 | CASSSQGASNYGYTF | TGTGCCAGCAGCTCCCAGGGGGCTTCTAACTATGGCTACACCTTC
- | TRBJ2-5 | TRBD1 | TRBV6-5 | CASSHGQGARETQYF | TGTGCCAGCAGTCACGGACAGGGGGCGAGAGAGACCCAGTACTTC
- | TRBJ1-2 | - | TRBV6-5 | CASSYRYSNYGYTF | TGTGCCAGCAGTTACCGATACAGTAACTATGGCTACACCTTC
- | TRBJ2-7 | - | TRBV6-5 | CASSEYQYEQYF | TGTGCCAGCTCTGAGTACCAATACGAGCAGTACTTC
- | TRBJ2-5 | TRBD2 | TRBV12-5 | CASGLVFGGGPRAQYF | TGTGCTAGTGGTTTGGTATTTGGCGGGGGGCCCAGGGCCCAGTACTTC
- | TRBJ1-3 | - | TRBV9 | CASSVAGQHSGNTIYF | TGTGCCAGCAGCGTAGCCGGACAGCACTCTGGAAACACCATATATTTT
- | TRBJ2-1 | TRBD2 | TRBV10-3 | CAIAASGAYNEQFF | TGTGCCATTGCAGCTAGCGGGGCCTACAATGAGCAGTTCTTC
- | TRBJ2-1 | - | TRBV6-1 | CASSAAGGHSWTGGYNEQFF | TGTGCCAGCAGTGCAGCGGGAGGCCACAGCTGGACAGGGGGCTACAATGAGCAGTTCTTC
- | TRBJ2-5 | TRBD2 | TRBV9 | CASSVDGGGETQYF | TGTGCCAGCAGCGTAGACGGGGGAGGGGAGACCCAGTACTTC
few | TRBJ2-1 | TRBD2 | TRBV4-1 | CASSPGGASGSSYNEQFF | TGCGCCAGCAGTCCAGGGGGGGCTAGCGGGAGCTCCTACAATGAGCAGTTCTTC
- | TRBJ2-7 | - | TRBV6-1 | CASRLLVASSYEQYF | TGTGCCAGCAGACTACTCGTCGCAAGCTCCTACGAGCAGTACTTC
- | TRBJ1-1 | - | TRBV6-5 | CASKSGLSMNTEAFF | TGTGCCAGCAAATCGGGACTGTCCATGAACACTGAAGCTTTCTTT
- | TRBJ2-3 | TRBD2 | TRBV24-1 | CATSDQGLAGGDTQYF | TGTGCCACCAGTGACCAGGGACTAGCGGGAGGAGATACGCAGTATTTT
- | TRBJ1-2 | - | TRBV10-3 | CAISPAGRDYGYTF | TGTGCCATCAGTCCGGCGGGACGGGACTATGGCTACACCTTC
- | TRBJ2-6 | TRBD1 | TRBV2 | CAIIKQGSSGANVLTF | TGTGCCATCATTAAACAGGGGAGCTCTGGGGCCAACGTCCTGACTTTC
- | TRBJ2-2 | - | TRBV21-1 | CASSKSRLAGGHGTGELFF | TGTGCCAGCAGCAAAAGCCGACTAGCGGGGGGGCATGGCACCGGGGAGCTGTTTTTT
- | TRBJ2-7 | TRBD1 | TRBV10-2 | CASSDLGQDYEQYF | TGCGCCAGCAGTGACCTCGGACAGGACTACGAGCAGTACTTC
- | TRBJ2-3 | TRBD1 | TRBV10-3 | CAISEPGQGFSTDTQYF | TGTGCCATCAGTGAACCGGGACAGGGTTTTAGCACAGATACGCAGTATTTT
- | TRBJ2-3 | TRBD2 | TRBV11-3 | CASSLGLTSGFSDTQYF | TGTGCCAGCAGCTTAGGTTTGACTAGCGGGTTCTCAGATACGCAGTATTTT
- | TRBJ1-1 | - | TRBV6-5 | CASLRLPNTEAFF | TGTGCCAGCTTACGGTTACCGAACACTGAAGCTTTCTTT
- | TRBJ1-1 | - | TRBV6-5 | CASSPQGVQGEAFF | TGTGCCAGCAGCCCACAGGGCGTCCAAGGGGAAGCTTTCTTT
- | TRBJ2-3 | - | TRBV28 | CASSLPTGDGNTQYF | TGTGCCAGCAGTTTACCAACGGGAGACGGTAATACGCAGTATTTT
- | TRBJ1-1 | - | TRBV28 | CASISVANTEAFF | TGTGCCAGCATTTCGGTAGCGAACACTGAAGCTTTCTTT